This T cell receptor (beta chain) was identified in a study of shared clonotypes between healthy human individuals. On this clone itself: The antigen is undetermined.

The donors, all of them Caucasian adults, lived in Nashville, Tennessee. Germline lookup yields CDR1 LNHDA and CDR2 SQIVND (reference sequence). The CDR3 runs 16 residues. V shed 3 bases and J 6 bases; nucleotides not matched to a gene: 7. Study-wide points: Clonotype sharing among donors was expected to depend on sequencing depth.

TCRdb's copy holds only in-frame clones and misses some; the assay was immunoSEQ multiplex PCR. The sample includes roughly 510,000 clones, over 75% seen only once; the top ten take roughly an eighth. The chain has TRBV19 and TRBJ2-4; 11 bases agree with TRBD2. The material sequenced was PBMCs. The source is a woman aged 40 to 50 in good health. Some clones in this sample may be carry-over from other donors' samples. The CDR3 sequence is CASSMDSGRVGNIQYF. CDR3 nucleotide sequence: TGTGCCAGTAGTATGGATAGCGGGAGGGTCGGAAACATTCAGTACTTC.